One sample yielded the 17 T cell receptor beta chains listed below, sequenced in a study of blood T cell repertoires in COVID-19 (dated by TCRdb to the early 2020s). Library prep was done by the immunoSEQ multiplex PCR assay. This is the immuneACCESS table as TCRdb keeps it, with only in-frame sequences that have V and J called. A part of the clones is gone; compared with another copy, unresolved V genes explain less than half, and the rest is unexplained. For this sample there are a few hundred thousand clones; 88% appear just once. 0.95% to 1.1% of the sample rests with the top ten. The material sequenced was PBMCs or T cells enriched from blood (not recorded which). The receptor set was obtained from a woman aged 25 to 39 who had been exposed to COVID-19.

With regard to this clone: One end of the junction varies from germline; a read error may be responsible. The chain joins TRBV6-1 to TRBJ2-3, with 11 bases identical to TRBD2. The V gene's germline CDR1 is MNHNS and CDR2 SASEGT. The CDR3 totals 15 residues. The CDR3: CVSSELAGDTDTQYF. The CDR3 DNA is TGTGTCAGCAGTGAACTAGCGGGAGACACAGATACGCAGTATTTT.

The genes are TRBV5-4 and TRBJ1-6; D unresolved. Per germline, CDR1 SGHNT and CDR2 YYREEE (reference sequence). There are 13 residues in the CDR3. V lost 7 bases and J lost 8, with 13 bases in between. The CDR3 nucleotides read TGTGCCAGCGGAGCTCGAGAGGATTCACCCCTCCACTTT. Its translation: CASGAREDSPLHF.

The chain is built from TRBV28 and TRBJ2-7; D unclear. The V end was cut by 4 bases, the J end by 3 bases, with 10 bases between. In germline, CDR1 is MDHEN, CDR2 SYDVKM. This CDR3 is built from 13 residues. CDR3 DNA sequence: TGTGCCAGCAGTTCCTCAGACTTCTACGAGCAGTACTTC. It is translated as CASSSSDFYEQYF.

The chain links TRBV2 to TRBJ1-4; TRBD1 might be the D (5 bases). The CDR3 covers 13 residues. V was pared by 3 bases and J by 9 bases, with 11 bases between. CDR1 is SNHLY, CDR2 FYNNEI, per germline. The CDR3 region has the DNA TGTGCCAGCAGTGAGGGGCCCCTCCAAAAACTGTTTTTT. This translates into CASSEGPLQKLFF.

This rearrangement joins TRBV7-2 to TRBJ1-4; possible D gene TRBD1, 6 bases. Germline V gives CDR1 SGHTA, CDR2 FQGNSA. This CDR3 region has 14 residues. Trimming shortened V by 7 bases and J by 6 bases, and 15 bases separated the two germline ends. This chain's CDR3 is CASTKGVQDEKLFF. The CDR3 DNA reads as TGTGCCAGCACCAAGGGGGTTCAAGATGAAAAACTGTTTTTT.

This clone turned up a few times. The rearrangement joins TRBV28 to TRBJ1-5, with 11 bases lining up with TRBD1. CDR1 and CDR2 from the germline V gene are MDHEN and SYDVKM. CDR3 length: 15 amino acids. J gave up 1 base and V 6 bases, and 2 bases lay outside the gene matches. The CDR3 loop reads CASSRTGGSNQPQHF. CDR3 bases: TGTGCCAGCAGCCGGACAGGGGGCAGCAATCAGCCCCAGCATTTT.

The chain combines TRBV3-1 (or the pseudogene TRBV3-2) with TRBJ1-6, with 9 nucleotides matching TRBD1. The V segment lost 5 bases and the J segment 14 bases; nucleotides outside the gene matches: 13. Germline lookup yields CDR1 LGHDT and CDR2 YNNKEL (reference sequence). This CDR3 comprises 15 residues. The CDR3 region has the DNA TGTGCCAGCAGCGACCTTGGGACAGGGTTAATTGCCCTCCACTTT. This gives the protein CASSDLGTGLIALHF.

This chain links TRBV7-9 with TRBJ1-2; the D gene is possibly TRBD1 (5 bases). The CDR3 is 14 residues long. The V gene's germline CDR1 is SEHNR and CDR2 FQNEAQ (reference sequence). With 0 bases removed from V and 5 bases from J, the gap between germline ends came to 10 bases. This CDR3 reads CASSLAGTTYGYTF. Written as DNA, the CDR3 is TGTGCCAGCAGCTTAGCCGGGACTACGTATGGCTACACCTTC. Supplemented by reference TRBV7-9 and TRBJ1-2, the full variable domain reads DTGVSQNPRHKITKRGQNVTFRCDPISEHNRLYWYRQTLGQGPEFLTYFQNEAQLEKSRLLSDRFSAERPKGSFSTLEIQRTEQGDSAMYLCASSLAGTTYGYTFGSGTRLTVV.

This chain connects TRBV18 to TRBJ1-4; 9 bases agree with TRBD1. V lost 2 bases and J lost 8; bases outside the gene matches: 3. CDR1 is KGHSH and CDR2 is LQKENI in the germline V gene. The CDR3 sequence is 14 residues long. CDR3 sequence: CASSPGTGPEKLFF. The CDR3, as DNA: TGTGCCAGCTCACCAGGGACAGGGCCCGAAAAACTGTTTTTT.

V usage is TRBV7-6 and J usage is TRBJ2-3; perhaps TRBD1 as D (5 bases). Germline values: CDR1 SGHVS, CDR2 FNYEAQ. This CDR3 contains 12 residues. Deletions cut 6 bases from V and 9 bases from J, with 13 bases between. CDR3 amino acids: CASSAIGVTQYF. CDR3 bases: TGTGCCAGCAGTGCGATAGGGGTCACGCAGTATTTT. The variable domain in full, with the rest retrieved from reference TRBV7-6 and TRBJ2-3, is GAGVSQSPRYKVTKRGQDVALRCDPISGHVSLYWYRQALGQGPEFLTYFNYEAQQDKSGLPNDRFSAERPEGSISTLTIQRTEQRDSAMYRCASSAIGVTQYFGPGTRLTVL.

The CDR3 is CASSSTTDRGEMSYEQYF. The CDR3, as DNA: TGTGCCAGCAGCTCCACGACGGACAGGGGGGAAATGTCCTACGAGCAGTACTTC. The genes are TRBV7-9 and TRBJ2-7, with 10 bases aligning to TRBD1. This CDR3 comprises 18 residues. In germline, CDR1 is SEHNR, CDR2 FQNEAQ (reference sequence). V dropped 4 bases and J dropped 1; count of bases not matched to a gene: 13.

The chain combines TRBV28 with TRBJ1-2; 8 bases are shared with TRBD1. The CDR3 extends over 13 amino acids. Trimming at V came to 2 bases and at J to 7 bases, leaving 3 bases not matched to a gene. Germline CDR1 and CDR2: MDHEN and SYDVKM. The CDR3 DNA reads as TGTGCCAGCAGTTTACCCGACAGGGGTGGCTACACCTTC. It encodes CASSLPDRGGYTF.

Only one count was recorded for this clone. The chain joins TRBV11-2 to TRBJ2-7; 8 nucleotides match TRBD2. The ends lost 0 bases at V and 8 bases at J; junction bases unmatched: 3. The germline V gene encodes CDR1 SGHAT and CDR2 FQNNGV. CDR3 length equals 13 residues. CDR3 DNA sequence: TGTGCCAGCAGCTTAGATCGGGGGGGACAGCAGTACTTC. Translated: CASSLDRGGQQYF.

The V and J genes are TRBV29-1 and TRBJ2-3, with a possible D match to TRBD1 (6 bases). Germline CDR1 and CDR2: SQVTM and ANQGSEA. The V end lost 7 bases, the J end lost 4 bases, and 12 bases lay between the germline ends. The CDR3 contains 12 residues. The CDR3 sequence: CSGITGSDTQYF. DNA of the CDR3: TGCAGCGGTATCACAGGGTCAGATACGCAGTATTTT.

This chain joins TRBV19 and TRBJ1-1; 7 nucleotides match TRBD1. V trimming: 3 bases; J trimming: 4 bases; junction bases outside the gene matches: 5. The V gene's germline CDR1 is LNHDA and CDR2 SQIVND (reference sequence). The CDR3 contains 14 residues. CDR3 loop: CASSIYQGGTEAFF. The CDR3, as DNA: TGTGCCAGTAGTATCTATCAGGGGGGCACTGAAGCTTTCTTT.

The chain has TRBV11-2 and TRBJ1-4; D unresolved. Germline CDR1 is SGHAT and CDR2 is FQNNGV. CDR3 length: 12 residues. Trimming removed 3 bases from V and 8 bases from J, with 7 bases in between. The CDR3 sequence: CASSLVTEKLFF. Written as DNA, the CDR3 is TGTGCCAGCAGCTTGGTTACAGAAAAACTGTTTTTT.

V usage is TRBV18 and J usage is TRBJ2-2, with D maybe TRBD2 (6 bases). Germline lookup yields CDR1 KGHSH and CDR2 LQKENI. CDR3 length: 19 amino acids. V was shortened by 4 bases and J by 0 bases, with 21 bases between the two germline ends. CDR3 protein: CASSRSTTSGLSNTGELFF. The DNA of the CDR3 is TGTGCCAGCTCACGATCGACAACATCGGGACTTTCGAACACCGGGGAGCTGTTTTTT.